One sample yielded the 30 T cell receptor beta chains listed below, sequenced in a study of T cells after yellow fever vaccination. TCRdb called the 5' RACE reads again in MiXCR, with one record for every CDR3 protein. The table lists some 120,000 distinct CDR3 sequences, 8% to 10% of them singletons, with under 40% in the top ten. The sequences come from CD8+ T cells sorted from PBMCs, collected on the day of the yellow fever booster vaccination. All receptors come from a man aged 18 to 35 who received the YFV17D yellow fever vaccine.

This clonotype was recorded a few times. The J gene is TRBJ2-7, the V gene TRBV7-3, with TRBD2 matching over 11 bases. Unmatched junction bases numbered 0, after V lost 2 bases and J lost 6 bases. Germline CDR1 and CDR2: SGHTA and FQGTGA. The CDR3 spans 13 residues. DNA for the CDR3: TGTGCCAGCAGCTTACTAGCGGGGGGCGAGCAGTACGTC. Its protein product is CASSLLAGGEQYV.

This clonotype has more than one count but fewer than ten. The J gene is TRBJ2-5, the V gene TRBV7-2, with TRBD2 matching 8 bases. Germline V gives CDR1 SGHTA, CDR2 FQGNSA. There are 12 residues in the CDR3. The trim removed 8 bases at V and 3 bases at J, leaving 2 bases unmatched. The CDR3 spells CASQGLEETQYF. CDR3 DNA sequence: TGTGCCAGCCAGGGACTAGAAGAGACCCAGTACTTC.

The rearrangement uses TRBV10-3 and TRBJ1-2; possibly TRBD1 for D (5 bases). The CDR3 contains 12 residues. CDR1 is ENHRY, CDR2 SYGVKD, per germline. Trimming took 6 bases from V and 6 from J, leaving 11 bases between them. CDR3 loop: CAIRDIVDGYTF. The DNA of the CDR3 is TGTGCCATCAGGGACATCGTCGATGGCTACACCTTC.

The V and J genes are TRBV4-3 and TRBJ2-3; D might be TRBD2 (6 bases). The germline gives CDR1 LGHNA, CDR2 YSLEER. The V gene lost 1 base and the J gene lost 0 bases, with 11 bases spanning the gap. The CDR3 sequence is 16 residues long. CDR3 amino acids: CASSQGSGISTDTQYF. CDR3 nucleotides: TGCGCCAGCAGCCAAGGTAGCGGAATTAGCACAGATACGCAGTATTTT.

This clonotype was picked up a small number of times. This chain uses TRBV7-9 with TRBJ2-5; D is perhaps TRBD2 (6 bases). The length of the CDR3 is 14 residues. Germline V gene lookup returns CDR1 SEHNR and CDR2 FQNEAQ (reference sequence). Between the trimmed V and J ends, which lost 3 bases and 2 bases, there was a span of 10 bases. The CDR3 is CASSFLAVQETQYF. The CDR3 region has the DNA TGTGCCAGCAGCTTTTTAGCGGTTCAAGAGACCCAGTACTTC.

This clonotype was picked up a small number of times. The CDR3 region is CAWSVPWTTEAFF. The CDR3 DNA follows: TGTGCCTGGAGTGTTCCGTGGACCACTGAAGCTTTCTTT. J is TRBJ1-1 and V is TRBV30; D gene uncertain. CDR3 length: 13 amino acids. V lost 0 bases, J lost 4 bases, and 9 bases lay in between. The germline V gene has CDR1 GTSNPN and CDR2 SVGIG (reference sequence).

This rearrangement joins TRBV12-3 or TRBV12-4 to TRBJ1-5; the match to TRBD1 covers 10 bases. V trimming: 6 bases; J trimming: 10 bases; junction bases outside the gene matches: 6. The CDR3 totals 13 residues. The CDR3 DNA reads TGTGCCAGCAGACGGGACAGGGGACATCCCCAGCATTTT. This encodes CASRRDRGHPQHF.

This clonotype showed up many times. This chain links TRBV20-1 with TRBJ2-5, with 14 bases identical to TRBD2. CDR1 DFQATT and CDR2 SNEGSKA come from the germline V gene (reference sequence). With V trimmed by 5 bases and J by 5 bases, 4 bases remained unmatched. This CDR3 spans 14 amino acids. For the CDR3, the DNA is TGCAGTGCTGAGACTAGCGGGGGGGCGGAGACCCAGTACTTC. Translating it yields CSAETSGGAETQYF.

The chain combines TRBV27 with TRBJ2-3; a possible D gene is TRBD1 (6 bases). Germline V gives CDR1 MNHEY, CDR2 SMNVEV (reference sequence). Trimming left V 4 bases short and J 2 bases short, with 16 bases between. The CDR3 has 16 residues. The CDR3 DNA follows: TGTGCCAGCAGTTCGTCTCCCGGGACATCCACAGATACGCAGTATTTT. Its protein product is CASSSSPGTSTDTQYF.

The sample holds many counts of this clonotype. The chain carries TRBV12-3 or TRBV12-4 and TRBJ1-2, with a possible D match to TRBD1 (6 bases). V was trimmed by 3 bases and J by 4 bases, leaving 9 bases between them. This CDR3 contains 13 residues. The CDR3 is CASSFPDSYGYTF. The CDR3, as DNA: TGTGCCAGCAGTTTCCCGGACAGCTATGGCTACACCTTC.

The sample holds many counts of this clonotype. The gene calls are TRBV27 and TRBJ2-5, with 10 bases identical to TRBD2. The CDR3 is 18 residues long. Germline CDR1 MNHEY, CDR2 SMNVEV (reference sequence). V dropped 2 bases and J dropped 0; count of bases not matched to a gene: 9. This CDR3 reads CASSLGAQLAGYQETQYF. CDR3 nucleotides: TGTGCCAGCAGTTTAGGCGCCCAACTAGCGGGGTACCAAGAGACCCAGTACTTC.

V is TRBV5-6 and J is TRBJ2-5; D is unclear. V gave up 1 base and J gave up 5 bases, with 9 bases separating them. Germline V gene data show CDR1 as SGHDT and CDR2 as YYEEEE. CDR3 length equals 13 residues. CDR3 bases: TGTGCCAGCAGCTTGTCAGGTTTCGAGACCCAGTACTTC. Translation gives CASSLSGFETQYF.

The chain recombines TRBV7-2 with TRBJ1-5; D is ambiguous. The CDR3 has 12 residues. Germline V gives CDR1 SGHTA, CDR2 FQGNSA. V shed 1 base and J shed 5 bases, with 3 bases lying between them. The CDR3 DNA follows: TGTGCCAGCAGCTTAGGATATCAGCCCCAGCATTTT. Amino acid sequence: CASSLGYQPQHF.

This sequence joins TRBV12-3 or TRBV12-4 and TRBJ2-3, with D hard to call. Trimming removed 6 bases at V and 6 bases at J, with 25 bases between. This CDR3 comprises 17 residues. The CDR3 loop is CASSPPGRSFISDTQYF. CDR3 coding DNA: TGTGCCAGCAGCCCCCCTGGCAGGTCGTTTATCTCTGATACGCAGTATTTT.

This clonotype was detected only a few times. This chain links TRBV6-5 with TRBJ2-3, with 12 bases identical to TRBD2. V dropped 0 bases and J dropped 4; count of bases not matched to a gene: 5. The CDR3 consists of 17 residues. Germline CDR1 reads MNHEY; CDR2 reads SVGAGI. Here the CDR3 reads CASSYSLWTSGADTQYF. The CDR3 bases are TGTGCCAGCAGTTACTCGTTGTGGACTAGCGGGGCAGATACGCAGTATTTT.

This clonotype was observed many times. V gene TRBV27 combines with J gene TRBJ2-1; possibly TRBD2 for D (6 bases). The germline V and J ends were trimmed by 3 bases and 8 bases, with 8 bases remaining between them. Germline CDR1 reads MNHEY; CDR2 reads SMNVEV (reference sequence). There are 12 residues in the CDR3. The CDR3 reads CASSLWGDEQFF. The CDR3 nucleotides are TGTGCCAGCAGTTTGTGGGGGGATGAGCAGTTCTTC.

This clonotype showed up many times. V and J are TRBV29-1 and TRBJ2-7; D remains ambiguous. Germline assignment: CDR1 SQVTM and CDR2 ANQGSEA. The V gene lost 7 bases and the J gene lost 4 bases, with 8 bases spanning the gap. The CDR3 covers 10 residues. The CDR3: CSALGYEQYF. CDR3 coding DNA: TGCAGCGCTTTGGGTTACGAGCAGTACTTC.

In its sample, this clonotype was seen many times. The rearrangement links TRBV19 to TRBJ2-7, with 9 bases matching TRBD1. The length of the CDR3 is 13 residues. The germline gives CDR1 LNHDA, CDR2 SQIVND (reference sequence). J gave up 6 bases and V 3 bases, and 3 bases lay outside the gene matches. The CDR3 spells CASSMGTGREQYF. The CDR3 DNA is TGTGCCAGTAGTATGGGGACAGGGCGCGAGCAGTACTTC.

This chain joins TRBV25-1 and TRBJ1-2, with 8 bases that match TRBD1. The ends lost 0 bases at V and 5 bases at J; junction bases unmatched: 5. Germline CDR1 is MGHDK and CDR2 is SYGVNS. CDR3 size: 15 residues. The CDR3: CASSEYRDRGYGYTF. DNA for the CDR3: TGTGCCAGCAGTGAATATCGCGACAGGGGTTATGGCTACACCTTC.

In its sample, this clonotype was seen a few times. The V and J genes are TRBV7-9 and TRBJ2-3; D may be TRBD1 or TRBD2 (5 bases each). The length of the CDR3 is 12 residues. Trimming left V 8 bases short and J 4 bases short, with 10 bases between. Germline CDR1 reads SEHNR; CDR2 reads FQNEAQ (reference sequence). The CDR3 loop reads CASRGGPDTQYF. The CDR3 nucleotides are TGTGCCAGCCGGGGCGGCCCAGATACGCAGTATTTT.

The rearrangement uses TRBV29-1 and TRBJ1-2; TRBD1 is a possible D gene (5 bases). The CDR3 loop spans 14 amino acids. CDR1 SQVTM and CDR2 ANQGSEA come from the germline V gene. Trimming left V 7 bases short and J 8 bases short, with 23 bases between. CDR3 amino acids: CSAKPTGRVSGYTF. CDR3 DNA: TGCAGCGCCAAACCGACGGGCAGGGTGTCAGGCTACACCTTC.

This clonotype has just a few counts. The gene calls are TRBV10-3 and TRBJ1-2; D remains ambiguous. The CDR3 runs 13 residues. The germline V gene has CDR1 ENHRY and CDR2 SYGVKD. Trimming pared 0 bases from V and 6 bases from J, leaving 8 bases between. Here the CDR3 DNA reads TGTGCCATCAGTGAGTCTGGCACAAATGGCTACACCTTC. Protein: CAISESGTNGYTF.

The sample holds a few counts of this clonotype. The chain combines TRBV12-3 or TRBV12-4 with TRBJ1-6; D gene ambiguous. This CDR3 has 13 residues. Trimming stripped 5 bases from V and 14 bases from J, with 16 bases between. CDR3 DNA sequence: TGTGCCAGCAGTCCCGGGGTGGTCGGGTCCCTCCACTTT. Protein: CASSPGVVGSLHF.

This clonotype is categorized as medium-sized (0.01 to 0.1%). The rearrangement links TRBV9 to TRBJ2-4; 13 positions match TRBD2. The CDR3 totals 19 residues. The J segment lost 0 bases and the V segment lost 4 bases, leaving 10 bases of the junction unmatched. Germline V gene data show CDR1 as SGDLS and CDR2 as YYNGEE. The CDR3 DNA sequence: TGTGCCAGCAGCCCGACTAGCGGGGGGTCCCTCGTAGCCAAAAACATTCAGTACTTC. It specifies CASSPTSGGSLVAKNIQYF.

Note on this clonotype: With a much larger clone just one base away, this may be a read error. The chain uses TRBV7-2 and TRBJ2-3, with TRBD2 identical over 12 bases. CDR3 length: 15 residues. Germline V CDR1 and CDR2: SGHTA, FQGNSA. The CDR3 DNA sequence: TGTGCCAGCAGCACCCAGACTAGCGGGGGCGATACGCGGTATTTT. Its translation: CASSTQTSGGDTRYF.

This clonotype was picked up a small number of times. The chain joins TRBV12-3 or TRBV12-4 to TRBJ2-7, with 12 positions matching TRBD2. V lost 4 bases, J lost 3 bases, and 10 bases stayed unmatched. The CDR3 is made up of 17 amino acids. CDR3: CASSWQPLAGGNYEQYF. The CDR3 bases are TGTGCCAGCAGTTGGCAGCCCCTAGCGGGGGGGAACTACGAGCAGTACTTC.

This clonotype was counted between two and nine times. The chain combines TRBV10-1 with TRBJ2-1; 10 nucleotides align to TRBD1. CDR1 is WNHNN and CDR2 is SYGVQD in the germline V gene (reference sequence). The CDR3 has 14 amino acids. The V segment lost 6 bases and the J segment 6 bases; nucleotides outside the gene matches: 5. CDR3 loop: CASSRDRGFNEQFF. CDR3 bases: TGCGCCAGCAGCCGGGACAGGGGATTCAATGAGCAGTTCTTC.

The V gene is TRBV14, the J gene TRBJ2-2; D is unresolved. Trimming cost V 2 bases and J 3 bases, with 7 bases left between them. The CDR3 contains 14 residues. Germline lookup yields CDR1 SGHDN and CDR2 FVKESK. The CDR3 DNA sequence: TGTGCCAGCAGCCAATTCACCTACACCGGGGAGCTGTTTTTT. Its translation is CASSQFTYTGELFF.

There are many counts of this clonotype. V usage is TRBV6-4 and J usage is TRBJ2-2; D call uncertain. From germline, CDR1 is MRHNA and CDR2 SNTAGT. The CDR3 covers 13 residues. V lost 5 bases and J 4 bases, leaving 8 bases between the germline ends. The CDR3 DNA sequence: TGTGCCAGCAGTCACACCAGCACCGGGGAGCTGTTTTTT. It encodes CASSHTSTGELFF.

This clonotype was seen ten or more times. This chain links TRBV5-1 with TRBJ2-3; 7 nucleotides line up with TRBD2. The junction had 19 bases not matched to a gene; V was cut back by 2 bases and J by 7 bases. Per germline, CDR1 SGHRS and CDR2 YFSETQ. The CDR3 is 18 amino acids. The CDR3 coding sequence is TGCGCCAGCAGCTTCCCAAGGGACGCGGGGGAGTATCAATATACGCAGTATTTT. Its protein product is CASSFPRDAGEYQYTQYF.